These 23 T cell receptor beta chains originate from one sample sequenced in a study of cytomegalovirus exposure and HLA in healthy donors. PCR was performed using 60 Vbeta and 13 Jbeta primers. Only in-frame clones appear in the TCRdb table, and some are missing; sequencing was by immunoSEQ multiplex PCR. The sample shows about 200,000 clones, roughly 80% of them seen only once. The sequencing input was PBMCs. The source of these receptors is a woman between 40 and 50 years old in good health and CMV-seronegative.

This clone appeared once. Other DNA sequences in the sample encode the same CDR3. The J gene is TRBJ2-7, the V gene TRBV27; possibly TRBD1 for D (6 bases). Germline CDR1 reads MNHEY; CDR2 reads SMNVEV (reference sequence). With 3 bases removed from V and 0 bases from J, the gap between germline ends came to 6 bases. The CDR3 length is 13 residues. As DNA, the CDR3 is TGTGCCAGCAGTTTGACAGGCTCCTACGAGCAGTACTTC. This codes for CASSLTGSYEQYF.

This rearrangement joins TRBV7-2 to TRBJ2-5, with a possible D match to TRBD1 (6 bases). The V gene's germline CDR1 is SGHTA and CDR2 FQGNSA. CDR3 length equals 11 residues. The ends were cut back, 5 bases at V and 5 bases at J, with 6 bases in the middle. The CDR3 loop is CASSQGETQYF. CDR3 nucleotide sequence: TGTGCCAGCAGCCAGGGGGAGACCCAGTACTTC.

The rearrangement joins TRBV27 to TRBJ2-1; TRBD2 matches 7 bases. This CDR3 is 15 amino acids long. Trimming removed 6 bases from V and 7 bases from J; junction bases left unmatched: 12. Germline CDR1 and CDR2: MNHEY and SMNVEV (reference sequence). CDR3 DNA: TGTGCCAGCAGCCGCGGGACTCAGGGAGGGAATGAGCAGTTCTTC. The encoded protein is CASSRGTQGGNEQFF.

V gene TRBV2 combines with J gene TRBJ2-7, with 7 bases that match TRBD1. The CDR3 runs to 16 residues. Trimming cost V 5 bases and J 6 bases; bases outside gene matches: 16. Per the germline V gene, CDR1 is SNHLY and CDR2 is FYNNEI. CDR3 loop: CASSTSTGAVWSEQYF. The CDR3 nucleotides are TGTGCCAGCAGTACTTCCACAGGGGCTGTATGGTCCGAGCAGTACTTC. The full variable domain, in which reference TRBV2 and TRBJ2-7 provide the parts outside the CDR3, is EPEVTQTPSHQVTQMGQEVILRCVPISNHLYFYWYRQILGQKVEFLVSFYNNEISEKSEIFDDQFSVERPDGSNFTLKIRSTKLEDSAMYFCASSTSTGAVWSEQYFGPGTRLTVT.

The V gene is TRBV7-8, the J gene TRBJ2-7; possibly TRBD2 for D (6 bases). Trimming took 4 bases from V and 3 from J, leaving 13 bases between them. Germline assignment: CDR1 SGHVS and CDR2 FQNEAQ. This CDR3 has 14 residues. CDR3 amino acids: CASSWRVSNYEQYF. CDR3 bases: TGTGCCAGCAGCTGGAGGGTTTCTAACTACGAGCAGTACTTC.

V usage is TRBV18 and J usage is TRBJ1-1; maybe TRBD1 (5 bases). V shed 3 bases and J shed 2 bases, with 16 bases lying between them. Germline-derived CDR1 and CDR2 are KGHSH and LQKENI. There are 16 residues in the CDR3. CDR3 in amino acids: CASSPSRDPTNTEAFF. The CDR3 DNA sequence: TGTGCCAGCTCACCCTCGCGGGACCCTACTAACACTGAAGCTTTCTTT.

The chain links TRBV5-6 to TRBJ2-5; maybe TRBD1 (6 bases). The V end was cut by 0 bases, the J end by 5 bases, with 20 bases between. CDR1 is SGHDT and CDR2 is YYEEEE in the germline V gene. This CDR3 has 17 amino acids. CDR3 nucleotide sequence: TGTGCCAGCAGCTTGGGGCCCCCTTGGCAGGGGCCCGAGACCCAGTACTTC. This encodes CASSLGPPWQGPETQYF.

This chain uses TRBV11-2 with TRBJ2-7; D is perhaps TRBD1 (5 bases). Trimming pared 4 bases from V and 6 bases from J, leaving 13 bases between. In germline, CDR1 is SGHAT, CDR2 FQNNGV. The CDR3 sequence is 13 residues long. As DNA, the CDR3 is TGTGCCAGCAGCTGGGCCAGGGATCTCGAGCAGTACTTC. Amino acids: CASSWARDLEQYF.

The chain is built from TRBV7-9 and TRBJ2-1, with TRBD2 identical over 10 bases. V gave up 5 bases and J gave up 8 bases; unmatched junction bases: 9. There are 15 residues in the CDR3. CDR1 is SEHNR, CDR2 FQNEAQ, per germline (reference sequence). The CDR3 protein is CASSAPGLATDEQFF. DNA for the CDR3: TGTGCCAGCAGCGCCCCGGGACTAGCGACGGATGAGCAGTTCTTC.

The chain is built from TRBV7-9 and TRBJ2-2, with a possible D match to TRBD1 (6 bases). Looked up from germline, CDR1 is SEHNR and CDR2 is FQNEAQ (reference sequence). V shed 5 bases and J shed 0 bases, with 7 bases lying between them. The CDR3 has 14 amino acids. The CDR3 region has the DNA TGTGCCAGCAGCGACAGGCCGAACACCGGGGAGCTGTTTTTT. Its translation: CASSDRPNTGELFF.

This clone was counted a single time. The chain combines TRBV27 with TRBJ1-2, with TRBD1 matching over 8 bases. Germline-derived CDR1 and CDR2 are MNHEY and SMNVEV (reference sequence). The CDR3 extends over 15 amino acids. The V and J ends lost 4 bases and 4 bases, in that order; junction bases with no gene match: 8. CDR3 nucleotide sequence: TGTGCCAGCAGTTCCAGACAGGGGAGTATCTATGGCTACACCTTC. It yields the protein CASSSRQGSIYGYTF.

The rearrangement links TRBV19 to TRBJ2-7; 8 bases agree with TRBD1. Germline CDR1 and CDR2: LNHDA and SQIVND (reference sequence). This CDR3 has 12 residues. CDR3 sequence reads: CAAGTGSYEQYF. CDR3 nucleotide sequence: TGTGCTGCGGGGACAGGCTCCTACGAGCAGTACTTC.

This clone appeared once. J is TRBJ2-5 and V is TRBV4-1, with 11 bases that match TRBD2. TRBJ2-7 matches the DNA end more closely, so the J call is doubtful. Germline V lookup: CDR1 MGHRA, CDR2 YSYEKL. This CDR3 spans 15 amino acids. CDR3 sequence: CASSLSGRASYEQYF. The CDR3 DNA follows: TGCGCCAGCAGCCTTAGCGGGAGGGCCTCCTACGAGCAGTACTTC.

The chain combines TRBV28 with TRBJ1-1, with D uncertain. The CDR3 length is 14 residues. CDR1 and CDR2 from the germline V gene are MDHEN and SYDVKM. V was pared by 6 bases and J by 1 base, with 12 bases between. The chain's CDR3 is CASRTRDRNTEAFF. DNA for the CDR3: TGTGCCAGCAGGACGAGGGATCGGAACACTGAAGCTTTCTTT.

The genes are TRBV18 and TRBJ1-2; no definite D call. CDR3 size: 11 residues. Germline CDR1 reads KGHSH; CDR2 reads LQKENI. Deletions cut 3 bases from V and 8 bases from J, with 7 bases between. The CDR3 reads CASSPGNGYTF. CDR3 coding DNA: TGTGCCAGCTCACCCGGGAACGGCTACACCTTC.

J is TRBJ2-1 and V is TRBV27; D might be TRBD1 (6 bases). CDR3 length: 15 amino acids. V lost 6 bases and J lost 2, with 14 bases in between. CDR1 MNHEY and CDR2 SMNVEV come from the germline V gene (reference sequence). The DNA for the CDR3 is TGTGCCAGCAGCCTCAGGGGTTGGACCTACAATGAGCAGTTCTTC. Translating it yields CASSLRGWTYNEQFF.

The chain has TRBV27 and TRBJ2-1, with 9 bases lining up with TRBD2. Germline assignment: CDR1 MNHEY and CDR2 SMNVEV (reference sequence). The CDR3 runs to 16 residues. With V trimmed by 0 bases and J by 2 bases, 2 bases remained unmatched. The CDR3 bases are TGTGCCAGCAGTTTATCGCCTAGCGGGACCTACAATGAGCAGTTCTTC. It codes for CASSLSPSGTYNEQFF.

A few counts support this clone. V is TRBV15 and J is TRBJ2-3, with 8 bases fitting TRBD2. Germline values: CDR1 LNHNV, CDR2 YYDKDF (reference sequence). The CDR3 sequence is 18 residues long. V lost 0 bases to trimming and J lost 0 bases; unmatched junction nucleotides: 8. The CDR3 sequence is CATSRDRGGSVSTDTQYF. As DNA, the CDR3 is TGTGCCACCAGCAGAGATCGGGGGGGTAGCGTTAGCACAGATACGCAGTATTTT.

The rearrangement uses TRBV7-6 and TRBJ1-2; D not resolved. Germline lookup yields CDR1 SGHVS and CDR2 FNYEAQ. Trimming took off 3 bases at V and 0 bases at J, with 11 bases between the two ends. This CDR3 is built from 15 residues. The CDR3 nucleotides read TGTGCCAGCAGCTTTGCGCCCGGTTCTAACTATGGCTACACCTTC. Protein: CASSFAPGSNYGYTF.

This clone was detected only once. The rearrangement joins TRBV11-2 to TRBJ1-2; tentatively, D is TRBD1 (5 bases). This CDR3 has 14 amino acids. V was pared by 1 base and J by 0 bases, with 6 bases between. Germline CDR1 reads SGHAT; CDR2 reads FQNNGV. CDR3 loop: CASSLGQTNYGYTF. The CDR3 DNA follows: TGTGCCAGCAGCTTAGGACAGACTAACTATGGCTACACCTTC.

The chain combines TRBV5-1 with TRBJ1-1; D might be TRBD1 (6 bases). CDR3 length: 15 residues. The germline CDR1 and CDR2 sequences are SGHRS and YFSETQ. With 0 bases removed from V and 1 base from J, the gap between germline ends came to 10 bases. CDR3 sequence: CASSLVAGANTEAFF. CDR3 sequence (DNA): TGCGCCAGCAGCTTGGTGGCAGGGGCGAACACTGAAGCTTTCTTT. The whole variable domain, filled in from reference TRBV5-1 and TRBJ1-1, reads KAGVTQTPRYLIKTRGQQVTLSCSPISGHRSVSWYQQTPGQGLQFLFEYFSETQRNKGNFPGRFSGRQFSNSRSEMNVSTLELGDSALYLCASSLVAGANTEAFFGQGTRLTVV.

Details on this clone: An end of the junction differs from the germline gene, which may be a read error. The V call is TRBV7-9, the J call TRBJ1-1, with D hard to call. Germline V gives CDR1 SEHNR, CDR2 FQNEAQ (reference sequence). The CDR3 length is 15 residues. The CDR3 nucleotides read TGTTCCAGCAGCTCCGAACCCCCCGGGAACACTGAAGCTTTCTTT. Translated, it gives CSSSSEPPGNTEAFF.

The gene calls are TRBV12-5 and TRBJ2-1, with D maybe TRBD1 (7 bases). V dropped 3 bases and J dropped 0 bases, with 21 bases sitting between them. The germline V gene encodes CDR1 LGHNT and CDR2 FRNRAP. The CDR3 runs 19 residues. CDR3 nucleotide sequence: TGTGCTAGTGGTTTCACGACAGGGACTCGAATTAGCTCCTACAATGAGCAGTTCTTC. Amino acids: CASGFTTGTRISSYNEQFF.